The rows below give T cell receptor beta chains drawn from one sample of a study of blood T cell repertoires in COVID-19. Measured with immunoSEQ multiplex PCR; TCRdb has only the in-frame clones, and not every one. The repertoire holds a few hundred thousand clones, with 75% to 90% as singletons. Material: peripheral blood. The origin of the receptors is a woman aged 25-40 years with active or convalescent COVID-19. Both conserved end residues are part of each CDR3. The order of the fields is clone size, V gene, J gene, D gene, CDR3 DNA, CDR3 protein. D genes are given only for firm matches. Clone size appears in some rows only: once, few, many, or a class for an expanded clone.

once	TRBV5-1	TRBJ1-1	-	TGCGCCAGCAGCCCCCGGACAGCCGCTCTCATGAACACTGAAGCTTTCTTT	CASSPRTAALMNTEAFF
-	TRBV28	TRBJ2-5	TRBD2	TGTGCCAGCAGCCGGACTAGCGGGGGGCAAGAGACCCAGTACTTC	CASSRTSGGQETQYF
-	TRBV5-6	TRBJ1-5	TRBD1	TGTGCCAGCAGCTTGGGGGGTGGACAGGGCGGTCAGCCCCAGCATTTT	CASSLGGGQGGQPQHF
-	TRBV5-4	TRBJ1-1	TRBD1	TGTGCCAGCAGCCATGGGGACAGGGTGAAGACTGAAGCTTTCTTT	CASSHGDRVKTEAFF
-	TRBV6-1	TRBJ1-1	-	TGTGCCAGCAGTGAACATGCAGGGGTTGGGACTGAAGCTTTCTTT	CASSEHAGVGTEAFF
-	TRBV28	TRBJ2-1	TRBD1	TGTGCCAGCAGTTCAGGAGGGACAGGGGCGCAGTTCTTC	CASSSGGTGAQFF
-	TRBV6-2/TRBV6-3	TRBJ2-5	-	TGTGCCAGCAGTTACTCGAAGTACGGTGGGACCCAGTACTTC	CASSYSKYGGTQYF
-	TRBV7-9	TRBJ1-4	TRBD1	TGTGCCAGCAGCTCGGGACAGGGAGGCGAAAAACTGTTTTTT	CASSSGQGGEKLFF
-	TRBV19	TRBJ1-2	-	TGTGCCAGTAGTATAGATCCCAGGAGGGTCGGTGGCTACACCTTC	CASSIDPRRVGGYTF
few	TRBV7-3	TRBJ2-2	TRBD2	TGTGCCAGCAGCCCTGATCTAGCGGGGGGATCCACCGGGGAGCTGTTTTTT	CASSPDLAGGSTGELFF
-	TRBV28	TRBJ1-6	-	TGTGCCAGCAGTTCTCAGGGGTGGAATTCACCCCTCCACTTT	CASSSQGWNSPLHF
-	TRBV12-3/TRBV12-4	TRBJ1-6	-	TGTGCCAGCAGTTACAAACAAGATTCACCCCTCCACTTT	CASSYKQDSPLHF
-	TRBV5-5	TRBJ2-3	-	TGTGCCAGCAGCCTGGGACTTCTCAAAGTGTATTTT	CASSLGLLKVYF
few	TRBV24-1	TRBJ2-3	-	TGTGCCACCAGTGAAAGTGGAAGGGGCGGAGATACGCAGTATTTT	CATSESGRGGDTQYF
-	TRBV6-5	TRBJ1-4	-	TGTGCCAGCAGTTACCGGTTTCTTGAAAAACTGTTTTTT	CASSYRFLEKLFF
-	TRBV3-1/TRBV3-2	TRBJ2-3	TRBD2	TGTGCCAGCAGCCTTACTAGCGGGGGGAGGGATACGCAGTATTTT	CASSLTSGGRDTQYF
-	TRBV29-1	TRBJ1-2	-	TGCAGCGTTGGGTCAGATGGCTACACCTTC	CSVGSDGYTF
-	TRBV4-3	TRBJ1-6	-	TGCGCCAGCAGCCAAGCACGGGGAAATAATTCACCCCTCCACTTT	CASSQARGNNSPLHF
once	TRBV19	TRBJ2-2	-	TGTGCCAGTAGTATTAAGTGGGGGGTTAGGAGCGTGAGCACCGGGGAGCTGTTTTTT	CASSIKWGVRSVSTGELFF
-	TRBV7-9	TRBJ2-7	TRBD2	TGTGCCAGCAGCTCGACTTTTGCGGGGGGGCTGGGCTACGAGCAGTACTTC	CASSSTFAGGLGYEQYF
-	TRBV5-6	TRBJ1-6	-	TGTGCCAGCAGCTCTGAACAGGGCTATAATTCACCCCTCCACTTT	CASSSEQGYNSPLHF
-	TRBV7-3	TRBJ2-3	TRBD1	TGTGCCAGCAGCCCGGGACAGGGCACAGATACGCAGTATTTT	CASSPGQGTDTQYF
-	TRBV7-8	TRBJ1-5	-	TGTGCCAGCAGCTTAGCGCGGGGGCCGGGACATAGCAATCAGCCCCAGCATTTT	CASSLARGPGHSNQPQHF
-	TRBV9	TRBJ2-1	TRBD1	TGTGCCAGCAGCCCCCGAACCGGGACAGGGGGGCAGTTCTTC	CASSPRTGTGGQFF
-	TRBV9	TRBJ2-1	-	TGTGCCAGCAGCCCCCGCGACAATGAGCAGTTCTTC	CASSPRDNEQFF
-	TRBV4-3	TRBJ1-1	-	TGCGCCAGCAGCCAAGATCGGGTGAACACTGAAGCTTTCTTT	CASSQDRVNTEAFF
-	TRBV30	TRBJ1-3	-	TGTGCCTGGGACCCGAGGAGGGGAGCTGGAAACACCATATATTTT	CAWDPRRGAGNTIYF
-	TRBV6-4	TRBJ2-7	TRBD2	TGTGCCAGCAGCCCCTCCGGGACTACAGACTTC	CASSPSGTTDF
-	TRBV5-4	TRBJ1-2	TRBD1	TGTGCCAGCAGCGACCCAAGGACAGGGAATGGCTACACCTTC	CASSDPRTGNGYTF
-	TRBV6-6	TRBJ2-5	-	TGTGCCAGCAGCCGATCCCCGTGGGGCCTGCGAGAGACCCAGTACTTC	CASSRSPWGLRETQYF
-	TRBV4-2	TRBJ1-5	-	TGTGCCAGCAGCCAAGATGTTCAGGGAATAACTCAGCCCCAGCATTTT	CASSQDVQGITQPQHF
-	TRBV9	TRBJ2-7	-	TGTGCCAGCAGCGTATCTGCCCAGCCAAGCGTCTACGAGCAGTACTTC	CASSVSAQPSVYEQYF
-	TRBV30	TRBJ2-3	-	TGTGCCTGGAATCCGGGACTGGGCACAGATACGCAGTATTTT	CAWNPGLGTDTQYF
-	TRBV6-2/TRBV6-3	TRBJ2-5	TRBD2	TGTGCCAGCAGTTACGGGGGAGCGGGGCGGACCAAAGAGACCCAGTACTTC	CASSYGGAGRTKETQYF
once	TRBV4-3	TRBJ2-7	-	TGCGCCAGCAGCAGGAAGGGAGCCGGGATTATCCACGAGCAGTACTTC	CASSRKGAGIIHEQYF
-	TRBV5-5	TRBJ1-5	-	TGTGCCAGCAGCTTGTACGGGGGGCCAGGTAGCAATCAGCCCCAGCATTTT	CASSLYGGPGSNQPQHF
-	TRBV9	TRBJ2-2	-	TGTGCCAGCAGCGGCAGGGGGAACACCGGGGAGCTGTTTTTT	CASSGRGNTGELFF
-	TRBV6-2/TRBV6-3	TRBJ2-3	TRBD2	TGTGCCAGCAGCCTGGGGGGGAGCGGGGGCCGCACAGATACGCAGTATTTT	CASSLGGSGGRTDTQYF
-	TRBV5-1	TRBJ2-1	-	TGCGCCAGCAGCTTGGTAGCAAACGACTACAATGAGCAGTTCTTC	CASSLVANDYNEQFF
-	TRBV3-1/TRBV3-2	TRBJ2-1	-	TGTGCCAGCAGCCCTTTCGGACTAACCGAGCAGTTCTTC	CASSPFGLTEQFF
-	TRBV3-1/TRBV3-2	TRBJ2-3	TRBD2	TGTGCCAGCAGCCAGGGACTAGCGGGGGGCGGGGGCACAGATACGCAGTATTTT	CASSQGLAGGGGTDTQYF
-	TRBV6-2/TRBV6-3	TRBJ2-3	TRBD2	TGTGCCAGCAGTTACTCGATTAGCGGGGGGGAAGATACGCAGTATTTT	CASSYSISGGEDTQYF
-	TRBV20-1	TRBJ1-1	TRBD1	TGCAGTGCTGACAGGGGGACTGAAGCTTTCTTT	CSADRGTEAFF